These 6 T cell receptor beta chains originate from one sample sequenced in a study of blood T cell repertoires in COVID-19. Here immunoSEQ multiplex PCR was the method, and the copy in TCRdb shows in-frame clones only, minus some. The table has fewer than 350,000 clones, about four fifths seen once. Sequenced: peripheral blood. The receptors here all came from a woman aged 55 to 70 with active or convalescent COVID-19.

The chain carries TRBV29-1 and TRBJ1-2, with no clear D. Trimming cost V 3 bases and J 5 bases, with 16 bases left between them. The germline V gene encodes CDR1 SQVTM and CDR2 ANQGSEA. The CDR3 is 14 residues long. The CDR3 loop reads CSVERRGPGYGYTF. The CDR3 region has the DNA TGCAGCGTTGAGCGAAGAGGGCCCGGGTATGGCTACACCTTC.

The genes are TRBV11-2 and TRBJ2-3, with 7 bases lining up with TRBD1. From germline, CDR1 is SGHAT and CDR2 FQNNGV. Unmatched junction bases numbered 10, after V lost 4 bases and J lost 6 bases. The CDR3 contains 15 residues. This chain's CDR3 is CASSSTGFNTDTQYF. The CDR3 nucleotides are TGTGCCAGCAGCTCGACAGGGTTTAATACGGATACGCAGTATTTT.

The CDR3 coding sequence is TGTGCCAGCAGCCCTGGCCCAAACACAGATACGCAGTATTTT. Translation gives CASSPGPNTDTQYF. V and J are TRBV9 and TRBJ2-3, with D unresolved. V lost 4 bases and J 2 bases, leaving 11 bases between the germline ends. Germline values: CDR1 SGDLS, CDR2 YYNGEE. CDR3 size: 14 residues. Filled out from reference TRBV9 and TRBJ2-3, the complete variable domain reads DSGVTQTPKHLITATGQRVTLRCSPRSGDLSVYWYQQSLDQGLQFLIQYYNGEERAKGNILERFSAQQFPDLHSELNLSSLELGDSALYFCASSPGPNTDTQYFGPGTRLTVL.

CDR3 in amino acids: CSVEQGLGTEAFF. Written as DNA, the CDR3 is TGCAGCGTTGAACAGGGACTGGGCACTGAAGCTTTCTTT. V gene TRBV29-1 combines with J gene TRBJ1-1, with D tentatively TRBD1 (5 bases). The CDR3 totals 13 residues. The ends were cut back, 2 bases at V and 4 bases at J, with 11 bases in the middle. Germline V gene sequence: CDR1 SQVTM, CDR2 ANQGSEA.

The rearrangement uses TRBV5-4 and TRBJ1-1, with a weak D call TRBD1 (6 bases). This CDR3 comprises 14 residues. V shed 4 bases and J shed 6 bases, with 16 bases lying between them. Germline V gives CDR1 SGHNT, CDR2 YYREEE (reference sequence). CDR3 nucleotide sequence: TGTGCCAGCAGCAAACCACAGGGTGAAGCTGAAGCTTTCTTT. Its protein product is CASSKPQGEAEAFF.

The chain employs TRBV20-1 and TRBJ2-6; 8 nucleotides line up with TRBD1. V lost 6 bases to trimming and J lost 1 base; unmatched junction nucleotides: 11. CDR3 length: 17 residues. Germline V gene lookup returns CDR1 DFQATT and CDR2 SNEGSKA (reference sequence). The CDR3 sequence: CSASRQGADSGANVLTF. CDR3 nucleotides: TGCAGTGCCAGTAGGCAGGGGGCTGATTCTGGGGCCAACGTCCTGACTTTC.